The 8 T cell receptor beta chains below come from one sample, sequenced in a study of vaccination and CD4 T cells after COVID-19. Stated treatment: 10-day PBMC culture with coronavirus spike peptide pools or control peptides (ViraFEST assay). The study sequenced cultured CD4+ T cell DNA using the Oncomine TCR Beta short-read assay. TCRdb recomputed calls from the PCR reads with MiXCR, one row per CDR3 protein. The sample shows about 5,000 distinct CDR3 sequences, roughly 60% of them seen only once. No antigen has been identified for these receptors. The sequenced material came from CD4+ T cells from blood, cultured in vitro. These receptors were taken from a human donor who had recovered from COVID-19.

This chain uses TRBV20-1 with TRBJ1-5; 9 bases line up with TRBD1. From germline, CDR1 is DFQATT and CDR2 SNEGSKA (reference sequence). Unmatched junction bases numbered 6, after V lost 6 bases and J lost 6 bases. The CDR3 consists of 13 residues. CDR3 nucleotide sequence: TGCAGTGCCAACAGGGGGCTAGGTCAGCCCCAGCATTTT. Protein sequence: CSANRGLGQPQHF.

J is TRBJ1-5 and V is TRBV20-1; D call uncertain. Germline CDR1 and CDR2: DFQATT and SNEGSKA (reference sequence). The CDR3 sequence is 13 residues long. V was cut by 8 bases and J by 0 bases, with 11 bases left in between. The CDR3 reads CSPRGDSNQPQHF. The CDR3 DNA reads as TGCAGTCCCCGTGGAGATAGCAATCAGCCCCAGCATTTT.

In its sample, this clonotype was seen a few times. The chain combines TRBV20-1 with TRBJ1-1, with D perhaps TRBD1 (6 bases). Trimming stripped 5 bases from V and 8 bases from J, with 12 bases between. The CDR3 is made up of 11 amino acids. Per germline, CDR1 DFQATT and CDR2 SNEGSKA (reference sequence). The CDR3 DNA is TGCAGTGCTTCTCCGGGACACGAAGCTTTCTTT. It translates to CSASPGHEAFF.

This clonotype was picked up one time. The chain is built from TRBV10-3 and TRBJ2-1, with TRBD1 as a possible D gene (6 bases). Per germline, CDR1 ENHRY and CDR2 SYGVKD. This CDR3 spans 12 amino acids. Deletions cut 8 bases from V and 5 bases from J, with 10 bases between. In nucleotides, the CDR3 is TGTGCCATCGCCACAGGGAACAATGAGCAGTTCTTC. Translated, it gives CAIATGNNEQFF.

The rearrangement joins TRBV27 to TRBJ2-7, with a weak D call TRBD2 (6 bases). The CDR3 has 13 amino acids. Germline V gives CDR1 MNHEY, CDR2 SMNVEV (reference sequence). V was cut by 5 bases and J by 9 bases, with 17 bases left in between. The CDR3 DNA follows: TGTGCCAGCAGTCCCAATGCGGGGCGGGGGCAGTACTTC. Translation gives CASSPNAGRGQYF.

This chain uses TRBV20-1 with TRBJ1-2; the match to TRBD1 covers 9 bases. The V gene end was trimmed by 2 bases and the J gene end by 8 bases; junction bases not matched to a gene: 12. Germline loops: CDR1 DFQATT, CDR2 SNEGSKA (reference sequence). This CDR3 spans 15 amino acids. DNA for the CDR3: TGCAGTGCTAGACCCCCGGGACAGGGCTGGGGGGGCTACACCTTC. Translated, it gives CSARPPGQGWGGYTF.

This chain connects TRBV27 to TRBJ1-6; D is unresolved. Germline V gene sequence: CDR1 MNHEY, CDR2 SMNVEV (reference sequence). This CDR3 spans 13 amino acids. V was clipped by 5 bases and J by 8 bases, with 10 bases between them. The CDR3 sequence: CASSIRTDSPLHF. For the CDR3, the DNA is TGTGCCAGCAGTATAAGGACGGATTCACCCCTCCACTTT.

V usage is TRBV20-1 and J usage is TRBJ1-1, with a weak D call TRBD1 (5 bases). Germline-derived CDR1 and CDR2 are DFQATT and SNEGSKA (reference sequence). V lost 6 bases, J lost 4 bases, and 21 bases lay in between. CDR3 length: 15 residues. The CDR3 loop reads CSAPRGSQASTEAFF. CDR3 nucleotide sequence: TGCAGTGCCCCCCGGGGGAGCCAGGCAAGCACTGAAGCTTTCTTT.